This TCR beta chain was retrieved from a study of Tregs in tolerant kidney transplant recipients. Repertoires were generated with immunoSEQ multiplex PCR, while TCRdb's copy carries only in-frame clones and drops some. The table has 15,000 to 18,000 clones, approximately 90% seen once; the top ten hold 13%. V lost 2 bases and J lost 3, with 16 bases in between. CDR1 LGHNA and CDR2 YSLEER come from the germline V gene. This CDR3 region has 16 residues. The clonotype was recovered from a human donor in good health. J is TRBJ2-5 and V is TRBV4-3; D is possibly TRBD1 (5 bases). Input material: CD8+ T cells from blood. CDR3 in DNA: TGCGCCAGCAGCCAACCCCCGGCAGGGTGGGAAGAGACCCAGTACTTC. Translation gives CASSQPPAGWEETQYF.